This TCR beta chain was recovered during a study of T cells in localized non-small cell lung cancer (dated by TCRdb to 2020 to 2022). With respect to the entire study: The study analyzed T cell repertoires of 236 early-stage NSCLC patients, comparing tumors and uninvolved tumor-adjacent lungs. The cohort consisted of about 240 treatment-naive NSCLC patients whose localized lung tumors had been resected. The mean age of the NSCLC patients was roughly 63 years, with 130 or so men and about a hundred women.

A note on this clone: The antigen it binds to is not known. Per-base quality was not reported, and no clone a single base away is much larger than it.

The CDR3 numbers 12 residues from cysteine through phenylalanine. The entry retains the CDR3 DNA only, 36 bases that are in frame from base 1. The germline V gene provides CDR1 SGHRS and CDR2 YFSETQ. V is clipped by 4 bases and J by 8 bases, and the sequence between their germline boundaries is 10 bases long. Overall study results and their limits: Of the top 100 tumor clones, a median of roughly 57 were detected in paired uninvolved adjacent lung; approximately 30 were also among that lung's top 100. Longer overall survival was associated with higher blood T cell density, whereas shorter survival was associated with higher adjacent-lung clonality. Because the study design was exploratory, TCR variables were selected using unadjusted p-values without false-discovery rate correction. Because multi-region tumor sequencing was not performed, intratumor heterogeneity could not be ruled out. Uninvolved tumor-adjacent lung showed the highest T cell clonality, higher than tumor, which suggests more focused antigenic responses in the uninvolved tumor-adjacent lung.

The immunoSEQ Assay was used to sequence TCR beta CDR3 regions from DNA. Under the source paper's analysis protocol: To compute T cell density, TCR beta template counts were normalized to usable DNA, which was estimated by amplifying housekeeping genes. Using the preseqR package, richness was estimated by extrapolating to 120,000 templates for tissue samples and 400,000 templates for PBMC samples. Clonality was calculated as one minus Pielou's evenness. Differential abundance testing on productive amino-acid clonotypes, with a minimum total count of 5 and an alpha of 0.1, was used to identify tissue-enriched TCRs. The Jaccard Index and the Morisita Overlap Index were used to measure how much the repertoires overlapped between compartments. GLIPH clustered TCR beta CDR3s with public tetramer-defined viral CDR3s; viral motifs required at least three viral sequences plus V-gene enrichment. As stored in TCRdb, this immuneACCESS dataset retains in-frame rearrangements with V and J assigned. A fraction of the clones does not appear; measured against another copy, unresolved V genes explain less than half of the discrepancy, and the remainder lacks a known reason. V, J and clone size are taken as reported in that table, and D and trimming were inferred from the DNA itself. The sample table records 60,000 to 75,000 clones; around four fifths of these occur just once. Of the sample, about 14% falls within the top ten clones.

At diagnosis, peripheral blood, uninvolved tumor-adjacent lung and tumor were collected and were preserved as a mix of fresh-frozen and FFPE material. For TCR repertoire profiling, blood samples were analyzed as peripheral blood mononuclear cells. The material sequenced was peripheral blood, taken before any cancer treatment. The V gene is TRBV5-1 and the J gene is TRBJ2-1; the D gene is unclear. The clonotype was recovered from a female donor over 55 with stage I lung adenocarcinoma. The bases read TGCGCCAGCAGCCGTGGCGGCGATGAGCAGTTCTTC. This translates into CASSRGGDEQFF.